Listed below are T cell receptor beta chains from one sample, sequenced in a study of memory CD4+ T cells and cytomegalovirus serostatus. Data came from immunoSEQ multiplex PCR; TCRdb stores just in-frame clones and leaves some out. The table records over 35,000 clones, 78% of them present only once. The sequencing sample was made of memory CD4+ T cells from blood. These receptors were taken from an adult in good health and CMV-seronegative. Both conserved end residues are part of each CDR3. D genes are given only for firm matches. Clone size is shown for a subset of rows, as once, few, many or a class of expanded clone.

TRBV19	.	.	TRBJ1-5	TGTGCCAGTAGTATAGATCAAGATCAGCCCCAGCATTTT	CASSIDQDQPQHF
TRBV6-6	.	.	TRBJ1-1	TGTGCCAGCAGTTCGCGGACAGAGCGCCAGGCTTTCTTT	CASSSRTERQAFF
TRBV2	few	TRBD2	TRBJ2-2	TGTGCCAGCACCCTGACTAGCGCTGACACCGGGGAGCTGTTTTTT	CASTLTSADTGELFF
TRBV5-1	once	TRBD1	TRBJ1-2	TGCGCCAGCAGCTTGGTTCAGGGGGCGCGGGGCTACACCTTC	CASSLVQGARGYTF
TRBV30	.	.	TRBJ2-2	TGTGCCTGGAGTGTCGGGGCCGGGGAGCTGTTTTTT	CAWSVGAGELFF
TRBV5-6	.	.	TRBJ2-5	TGTGCCAGCAGCTCTGGGCACCAAGAGACCCAGTACTTC	CASSSGHQETQYF
TRBV2	.	.	TRBJ2-7	TGTGCCAGCACCAAGCTCCTAACCTACGAGCAGTACTTC	CASTKLLTYEQYF
TRBV5-1	.	.	TRBJ1-6	TGCGCCAGCAGCTTGGCTCTTGGGAGCTCCTATAATTCACCCCTCCACTTT	CASSLALGSSYNSPLHF
TRBV4-2	.	TRBD1	TRBJ2-7	TGTGCCAGCAGCCAAGGGGCCGGGACAGGCTACGAGCAGTACTTC	CASSQGAGTGYEQYF
TRBV27	.	TRBD2	TRBJ2-1	TGTGCCAGCAGTCCTCTAGCGGGGGTCCCAGGTGAGCAGTTCTTC	CASSPLAGVPGEQFF
TRBV4-2	few	TRBD1	TRBJ1-4	TGTGCCAGCAGCCAAGGTGCGGGACAGAGGGAAAAACTGTTTTTT	CASSQGAGQREKLFF
TRBV19	.	.	TRBJ2-5	TGTGCCAGTAGAGGGGGGGCTGGGGAGACCCAGTACTTC	CASRGGAGETQYF
TRBV30	.	.	TRBJ1-5	TGTGCCTGGAGTTCAGTAGACAGTTTCTATAGCAATCAGCCCCAGCATTTT	CAWSSVDSFYSNQPQHF
TRBV29-1	.	.	TRBJ1-1	TGCAGCCCCTTCCGAGGGGCCGACACTGAAGCTTTCTTT	CSPFRGADTEAFF
TRBV21-1	.	.	TRBJ2-7	TGTGCCAGCAGCATGCGCGGAAATTCCTACGAGCAGTACTTC	CASSMRGNSYEQYF
TRBV9	.	TRBD1	TRBJ1-5	TGTGCCTCGACGGGGGACAGGGAACAATATAGCAATCAGCCCCAGCATTTT	CASTGDREQYSNQPQHF
TRBV18	.	TRBD1	TRBJ1-4	TGTGCCAGCTCGAGGGACGGGACAGCGAATGAAAAACTGTTTTTT	CASSRDGTANEKLFF
TRBV28	once	TRBD1	TRBJ1-3	TGTGCCAGCAGTTCGGGACAGGGTGCCCCTAACGGAAACACCATATATTTT	CASSSGQGAPNGNTIYF
TRBV28	.	.	TRBJ1-4	TGTGCCAGCAGTTTACCCCAAGGGGCAACTAATGAAAAACTGTTTTTT	CASSLPQGATNEKLFF
TRBV2	.	TRBD2	TRBJ2-1	TGTGCCAGCAGTGAAGGTGGGTCTAGCGGGGGAAATGAGCAGTTCTTC	CASSEGGSSGGNEQFF
TRBV6-5	.	TRBD1	TRBJ1-2	TGTGCCAGCAGTCCCACGACAGGGCGTGACTATGGCTACACCTTC	CASSPTTGRDYGYTF
TRBV5-5	.	.	TRBJ1-4	TGTGCCAGCAGCTTGGTACAGGGCCGCGAAAAACTGTTTTTT	CASSLVQGREKLFF
TRBV9	.	TRBD1	TRBJ2-3	TGTGCCAGCAGCTCCACTGGACAGGGGGGGCAGTATTTT	CASSSTGQGGQYF
TRBV7-2	.	.	TRBJ2-3	TGTGCCAGCAGCCCGTCAGCAGGGTCGAGCACAGATACGCAGTATTTT	CASSPSAGSSTDTQYF
TRBV5-1	.	.	TRBJ1-1	TGCGCCAGCAGCTTGGAAGGGTTTCTCGGTGAAGCTTTCTTT	CASSLEGFLGEAFF
TRBV7-2	.	.	TRBJ1-1	TGTGCCAGCAGGTTACAGAGAGGGACTGAAGCTTTCTTT	CASRLQRGTEAFF
TRBV28	.	.	TRBJ2-7	TGTGCCAGCAGAGGTGGCCCATACGAGCAGTACTTC	CASRGGPYEQYF
TRBV5-5	.	TRBD1	TRBJ1-4	TGTGCCAGCAGCCCGGACAGGGCAAGAGTTAAAGCAACTAATGAAAAACTGTTTTTT	CASSPDRARVKATNEKLFF
TRBV5-6	.	TRBD1	TRBJ1-1	TGTGCCAGCAGCCGACAGGGGCCCGAAGCTTTCTTT	CASSRQGPEAFF
TRBV6-1	.	.	TRBJ2-7	TGTGCCAGCACCCCCCGGGGGGCCCACGAGCAGTACTTC	CASTPRGAHEQYF
TRBV28	.	TRBD1	TRBJ1-5	TGTGCCAGCAGTGTACAGGGGGTAAATCAGCCCCAGCATTTT	CASSVQGVNQPQHF
TRBV30	.	TRBD1	TRBJ2-7	TGTGCCTGGGCAGGGGGCTTCTACGAGCAGTACTTC	CAWAGGFYEQYF
TRBV11-3	.	.	TRBJ2-1	TGTGCCAGCAGCTCCCAGGGTACCTACAATGAGCAGTTCTTC	CASSSQGTYNEQFF
TRBV21-1	few	.	TRBJ1-5	TGTGCCAGCAGCCTCCGGGGCCTAGGGGCCAACAATCAGCCCCAGCATTTT	CASSLRGLGANNQPQHF
TRBV5-6	.	.	TRBJ1-6	TGTGCCAGCAGCTTGGAATTAGGATCGAATAATTCACCCCTCCACTTT	CASSLELGSNNSPLHF
TRBV4-2	.	.	TRBJ1-2	TGTGCCAGCAGCCAGGACACGGGCACTAACTATGGCTACACCTTC	CASSQDTGTNYGYTF
TRBV30	.	.	TRBJ2-5	TGTGCCTGGAGTGGAGGCAATAAAGAGACCCAGTACTTC	CAWSGGNKETQYF
TRBV18	few	TRBD1	TRBJ1-5	TGTGCCAGCTCCCTAGGACAGGGCAACAATCAGCCCCAGCATTTT	CASSLGQGNNQPQHF
TRBV28	.	.	TRBJ1-5	TGTGCCAGCATCCCTAGGGGGGCGATCGGTCAGCCCCAGCATTTT	CASIPRGAIGQPQHF
TRBV7-3	few	TRBD2	TRBJ2-5	TGTGCCAGCAGCTTTCTAGCGGGGGGAGGCCAAGAGACCCAGTACTTC	CASSFLAGGGQETQYF
TRBV6-1	few	TRBD1	TRBJ2-2	TGTGCCAGCAGTGGGTGGACAGGGATAACCGGGGAGCTGTTTTTT	CASSGWTGITGELFF
TRBV28	few	TRBD1	TRBJ1-5	TGTGCCAGCAGTTGGACAGGGGGCCATCAGCCCCAGCATTTT	CASSWTGGHQPQHF
TRBV6-6	.	.	TRBJ2-7	TGTGCCAGCAGTCTAGAAAGGAGCTCCTACGAGCAGTACTTC	CASSLERSSYEQYF
TRBV5-4	.	.	TRBJ2-5	TGTGCCAGCACCCAGGGGGGGGAAGAGACCCAGTACTTC	CASTQGGEETQYF
TRBV4-3	few	.	TRBJ1-3	TGCGCCAGCAGCCAGGGACGTTACTCTGGAAACACCATATATTTT	CASSQGRYSGNTIYF
TRBV6-6	.	TRBD1	TRBJ1-4	TGTGCCAGCAGTCGTCAGGGGGAGAATGAAAAACTGTTTTTT	CASSRQGENEKLFF
TRBV30	medium-sized	.	TRBJ1-2	TGTGCCTGGAGTGTAAGCCCCACCGGTGGCTACACCTTC	CAWSVSPTGGYTF
TRBV11-2	.	.	TRBJ1-1	TGTGCCAGCAGCCACCGGCGAAGGGTCTTCATCACTGAAGCTTTCTTT	CASSHRRRVFITEAFF
TRBV2	.	.	TRBJ1-5	TGTGCCAGCAGTGAAATGACAGATTATAGCAATCAGCCCCAGCATTTT	CASSEMTDYSNQPQHF
TRBV15	.	.	TRBJ1-2	TGTGCCACCAGCAGAGATCGGGTCAGGGCCAGCTACACCTTC	CATSRDRVRASYTF
TRBV4-1	.	TRBD2	TRBJ2-5	TGCGCCAGCAGCCCCCGGACTAGCGGGGGCCAAGAGACCCAGTACTTC	CASSPRTSGGQETQYF
TRBV4-3	once	.	TRBJ1-1	TGCGCCAGCAGCCAAGACCCGCGGCAGACTGAAGCTTTCTTT	CASSQDPRQTEAFF